The present TCR beta chain was sequenced within a study of identical twins. Using its own MiXCR run on the 5' RACE reads, TCRdb lists one record per CDR3 protein. The table has a few hundred thousand distinct CDR3 sequences, over 8.5% seen once; the top ten hold roughly 3%. In addition, the sample was reused for a study of yellow fever vaccine responses in identical twins.

The sequence came from a woman in her late teens or twenties in good health. The sequencing sample was made of PBMCs.

The CDR3, as DNA: TGCGCCAGCAGCCAAGATGGGGCGGGAGGAGGGTACGAGCAGTACTTC. Protein product: CASSQDGAGGGYEQYF. The chain recombines TRBV4-3 with TRBJ2-7; 8 nucleotides line up with TRBD2. CDR3 length: 16 amino acids. The V gene's germline CDR1 is LGHNA and CDR2 YSLEER. After removal of 0 bases from V and 4 bases from J, the junction contained 8 bases not matched to a gene.